This TCR beta chain is drawn from a study of graft-versus-host responses after intestinal transplantation. Whole-study context: Transplantation in recipients was multivisceral, liver-intestinal, or isolated intestinal. Anti-thymocyte globulin induction, then tacrolimus and steroids for approximately 3 years, went to all recipients. Findings of the study overall: Association was observed between peak circulating GvH clone levels and early post-transplant HvG declines. Graft-donor T cell macrochimerism in patients accompanied high graft-versus-host to host-versus-graft clonal ratios in allografts.

Notes on this clone: Antigen unknown.

The CDR3 spans 14 residues. The germline CDR1 and CDR2 sequences are MNHEY and SVGAGI. Trimming pared 5 bases from V and 2 bases from J, leaving 10 bases between. Some clones are missing from TCRdb's copy, which holds only in-frame ones; the method was immunoSEQ multiplex PCR. The repertoire holds 20,000 or so clones, with 90% as singletons. This clonotype originated in a human patient who received an intestinal transplant, so some T cells may come from the graft donor. The sequenced sample was PBMCs, obtained more than 350 days after transplant. V gene TRBV6-5 combines with J gene TRBJ2-1; no firm D call. DNA for the CDR3: TGTGCCAGCAGTCTGACCCGAACCTACAATGAGCAGTTCTTC. Encoded protein: CASSLTRTYNEQFF.